Each of the 3 T cell receptor beta chains below was sequenced from the same sample in a study of blood T cell repertoires in COVID-19 (dated by TCRdb to the early 2020s). To prepare the library, the immunoSEQ multiplex PCR assay was applied. The table was pulled from immuneACCESS by TCRdb, which kept in-frame rearrangements only. Such tables lose some clones; where checked, under half of the loss comes from unresolved V genes, and the rest has no known cause. The sample table holds fewer than 250,000 clones, of which 84% were seen once. The ten largest clones capture about 3.3% of the sample. The sequencing sample was made of PBMCs or T cells enriched from blood (not recorded which). The receptor source for this set is a woman aged 30 to 39 who had been exposed to COVID-19.

CDR3 loop: CASSQALRGGVNEQFF. CDR3 DNA sequence: TGCGCCAGCAGCCAAGCCCTTCGCGGGGGCGTCAATGAGCAGTTCTTC. This chain links TRBV4-1 with TRBJ2-1, with D possibly being TRBD2 (7 bases). V lost 1 base and J lost 6, with 16 bases in between. This CDR3 is built from 16 residues. Germline V gene data show CDR1 as MGHRA and CDR2 as YSYEKL.

The chain recombines TRBV2 with TRBJ2-5; 11 bases are shared with TRBD2. Germline-derived CDR1 and CDR2 are SNHLY and FYNNEI. After removal of 4 bases from V and 1 base from J, the junction contained 5 bases not matched to a gene. This CDR3 contains 16 residues. This CDR3 is CASSAVAGGPQETQYF. The CDR3 DNA reads TGTGCCAGCAGTGCGGTAGCGGGGGGGCCCCAAGAGACCCAGTACTTC.

The chain joins TRBV9 to TRBJ2-7; the D gene is possibly TRBD1 (6 bases). This CDR3 is 15 amino acids long. Between the trimmed V and J ends, which lost 0 bases and 0 bases, there was a span of 10 bases. In germline, CDR1 is SGDLS, CDR2 YYNGEE. CDR3 coding DNA: TGTGCCAGCAGCGTAGATCAGGGGCACTCCTACGAGCAGTACTTC. Protein: CASSVDQGHSYEQYF.